This TCR beta chain was captured by sequencing in a study of T cells after yellow fever vaccination. Study at large: The authors prepared low-cell-number fractions using SMART-Seq v4 Ultra Low Input.

As TCR cDNA was made by 5'RACE template switching, a universal primer site and UMIs were added. In TCRdb, the 5' RACE reads were re-called with MiXCR into one record per CDR3 protein. The sample includes under 600,000 distinct CDR3 sequences, about a fifth of them seen just once. Study outcomes and limitations: A limited proportion of clonotypes was detected within both the CD4 and CD8 compartments. The booster response re-showed most primary clones: approximately 95% CD4, approximately 90% CD8.

In regard to this clonotype: The target antigen is unknown.

The material was PBMCs, obtained less than 25 days after the first yellow fever vaccination. This TCR was sampled from a man between 18 and 35 years old who received the YFV17D yellow fever vaccine.

The CDR3: CASSDLGGGPQHF. CDR3 nucleotide sequence: TGTGCCAGCAGTGATTTGGGAGGTGGGCCCCAGCATTTT. The gene calls are TRBV2 and TRBJ1-5; D uncertain. CDR3 length equals 13 residues. In germline, CDR1 is SNHLY, CDR2 FYNNEI. V was trimmed by 3 bases and J by 9 bases, leaving 12 bases between them.